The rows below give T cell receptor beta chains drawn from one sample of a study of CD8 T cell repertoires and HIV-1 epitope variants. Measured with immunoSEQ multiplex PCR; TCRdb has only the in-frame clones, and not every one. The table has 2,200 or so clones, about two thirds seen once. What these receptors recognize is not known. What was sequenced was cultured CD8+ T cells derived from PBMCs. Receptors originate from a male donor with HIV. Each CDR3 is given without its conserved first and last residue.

CDR3aa: ASSLSAGAPDTQY; j_gene: TRBJ2-3; v_gene: TRBV5-4
CDR3aa: ASSGAGAYEQY; j_gene: TRBJ2-7; v_gene: TRBV19
CDR3aa: ASSLRAGTRVFDGELF; j_gene: TRBJ2-2; v_gene: TRBV7-6
CDR3aa: ASSLTGTSGEQF; j_gene: TRBJ2-1; v_gene: TRBV28
CDR3aa: SVIGQGLWEKF; j_gene: TRBJ2-1; v_gene: TRBV29-1
CDR3aa: ASSLAGVNEQY; j_gene: TRBJ2-7; v_gene: TRBV5-1
CDR3aa: ASSLAAGHIQPQH; j_gene: TRBJ1-5; v_gene: TRBV5-6
CDR3aa: ASSYSPSGSHNEQF; j_gene: TRBJ2-1; v_gene: TRBV6-5
CDR3aa: ASKTAAAGDTGELF; j_gene: TRBJ2-2; v_gene: TRBV28
CDR3aa: ASSSGQGSLVKLF; j_gene: TRBJ1-4; v_gene: TRBV6-6
CDR3aa: ASSSPETGSHEQY; j_gene: TRBJ2-7; v_gene: TRBV5-1
CDR3aa: ASSWEMNTEAF; j_gene: TRBJ1-1; v_gene: TRBV6-1
CDR3aa: ASSQAQPGGATYNEQF; j_gene: TRBJ2-1; v_gene: TRBV4-3
CDR3aa: ASSVGQGISGNTIY; j_gene: TRBJ1-3; v_gene: TRBV9
CDR3aa: ASSAGTTGADTQY; j_gene: TRBJ2-3; v_gene: TRBV5-1
CDR3aa: ASSKPALLKRGGTQY; j_gene: TRBJ2-5; v_gene: TRBV21-1
CDR3aa: AWSLDLNEKLF; j_gene: TRBJ1-4; v_gene: TRBV30
CDR3aa: ASSQVPFRGGAGELF; j_gene: TRBJ2-2; v_gene: TRBV4-3
CDR3aa: ASSLAIVNTEAF; j_gene: TRBJ1-1; v_gene: TRBV5-1
CDR3aa: ASSPSYSNQPQH; j_gene: TRBJ1-5; v_gene: TRBV7-9
CDR3aa: ASSAGTGKNIQY; j_gene: TRBJ2-4; v_gene: TRBV6-5
CDR3aa: ASSEGQGAYEQY; j_gene: TRBJ2-7; v_gene: TRBV10-2